At least ten counts were recorded for the clone carrying this T cell receptor (beta chain). Antigen unknown. A junction end diverges from the germline sequence, so it may reflect a read error. Amplification of TCR beta CDR3 regions used RNA as the template. HTBI primers drove first-round RT-PCR of the TCR CDR3. TCRdb fed the multiplex PCR reads into MiXCR, producing one record per CDR3 protein. The sample includes about 420,000 distinct CDR3 sequences, roughly an eighth of them seen just once. This specimen belongs to a study of T cells in Graves' hyperthyroidism and ophthalmopathy. Study-wide findings and caveats: Most clonotypes that expanded in the thyroid above 0.001 also showed up in blood. By a 13 V-J model, ophthalmopathy was set apart from stable hyperthyroidism.

CDR1 is SQVTM, CDR2 ANQGSEA, per germline. CDR3 length equals 13 residues. Not enrolled were patients with uncontrolled infection, other autoimmune disease, pregnancy or lactation. About 10 ml of fresh peripheral blood supplied the PBMCs. The sequenced sample consisted of blood. The TCR was taken from a woman under 30 with Graves' hyperthyroidism. The chain couples TRBV29-1 to TRBJ2-2, with D uncertain. In DNA, the CDR3 is TGCAGCGTTGCGGGTGGGAACGCCGGGGAGCTGTTTTTT. Residues: CSVAGGNAGELFF.